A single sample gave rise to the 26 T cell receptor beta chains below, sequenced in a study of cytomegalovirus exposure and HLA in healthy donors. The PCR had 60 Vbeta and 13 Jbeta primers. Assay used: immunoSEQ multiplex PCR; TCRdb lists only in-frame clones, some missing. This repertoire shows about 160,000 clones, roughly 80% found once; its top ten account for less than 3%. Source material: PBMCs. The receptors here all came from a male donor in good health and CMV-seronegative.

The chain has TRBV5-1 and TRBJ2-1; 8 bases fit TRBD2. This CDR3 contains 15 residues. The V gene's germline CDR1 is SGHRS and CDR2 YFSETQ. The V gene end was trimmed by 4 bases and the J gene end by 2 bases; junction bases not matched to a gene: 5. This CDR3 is CASSTSGGTYNEQFF. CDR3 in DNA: TGCGCCAGCAGCACCAGCGGGGGCACCTACAATGAGCAGTTCTTC.

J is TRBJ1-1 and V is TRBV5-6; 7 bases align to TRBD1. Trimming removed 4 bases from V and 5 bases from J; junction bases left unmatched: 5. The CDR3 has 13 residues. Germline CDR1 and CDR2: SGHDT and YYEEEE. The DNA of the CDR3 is TGTGCCAGCAGCCAACAGGGGAGGACTGAAGCTTTCTTT. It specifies CASSQQGRTEAFF.

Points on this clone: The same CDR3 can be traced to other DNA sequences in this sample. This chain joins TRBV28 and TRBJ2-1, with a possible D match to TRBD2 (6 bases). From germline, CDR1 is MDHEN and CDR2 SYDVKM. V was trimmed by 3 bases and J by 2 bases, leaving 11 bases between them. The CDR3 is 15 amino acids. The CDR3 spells CASSFRGGAYNEQFF. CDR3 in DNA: TGTGCCAGCAGTTTTCGGGGAGGTGCCTACAATGAGCAGTTCTTC.

The CDR3 coding sequence is TGTGCCAGCAGCCGGACAGGACAGGAGACCCAGTACTTC. Translated, it gives CASSRTGQETQYF. The chain employs TRBV6-5 and TRBJ2-5; TRBD1 aligns across 7 bases. CDR1 and CDR2 (germline): MNHEY, SVGAGI. The CDR3 consists of 13 residues. V shed 6 bases and J 5 bases; nucleotides not matched to a gene: 6.

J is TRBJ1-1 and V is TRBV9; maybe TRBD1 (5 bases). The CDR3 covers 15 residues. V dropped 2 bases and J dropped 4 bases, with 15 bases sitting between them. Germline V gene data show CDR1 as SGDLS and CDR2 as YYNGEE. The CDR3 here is CASSVGGAGGTEAFF. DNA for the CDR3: TGTGCCAGCAGCGTCGGTGGCGCGGGGGGCACTGAAGCTTTCTTT. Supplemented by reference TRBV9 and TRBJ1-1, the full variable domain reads DSGVTQTPKHLITATGQRVTLRCSPRSGDLSVYWYQQSLDQGLQFLIQYYNGEERAKGNILERFSAQQFPDLHSELNLSSLELGDSALYFCASSVGGAGGTEAFFGQGTRLTVV.

CDR3 region: CASSEQQGETQYF. The CDR3 DNA is TGTGCCAGCAGTGAACAACAGGGGGAGACCCAGTACTTC. The J gene is TRBJ2-5, the V gene TRBV2; 7 positions match TRBD1. Per germline, CDR1 SNHLY and CDR2 FYNNEI. J gave up 5 bases and V 2 bases, and 2 bases lay outside the gene matches. This CDR3 is built from 13 residues.

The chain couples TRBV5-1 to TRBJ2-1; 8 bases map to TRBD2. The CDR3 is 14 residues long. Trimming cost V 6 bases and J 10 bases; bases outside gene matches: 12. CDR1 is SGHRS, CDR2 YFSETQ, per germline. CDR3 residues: CASTEVAGSSEQFF. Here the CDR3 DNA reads TGCGCCAGCACTGAGGTAGCGGGGTCGTCAGAGCAGTTCTTC.

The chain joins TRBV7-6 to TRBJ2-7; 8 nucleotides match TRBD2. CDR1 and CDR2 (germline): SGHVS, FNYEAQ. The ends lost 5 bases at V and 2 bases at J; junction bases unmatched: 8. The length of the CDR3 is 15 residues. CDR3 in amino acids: CASSHTGTSAYEQYF. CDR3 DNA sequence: TGTGCCAGCAGCCACACCGGGACTAGTGCCTACGAGCAGTACTTC. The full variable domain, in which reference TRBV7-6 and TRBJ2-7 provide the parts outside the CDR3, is GAGVSQSPRYKVTKRGQDVALRCDPISGHVSLYWYRQALGQGPEFLTYFNYEAQQDKSGLPNDRFSAERPEGSISTLTIQRTEQRDSAMYRCASSHTGTSAYEQYFGPGTRLTVT.

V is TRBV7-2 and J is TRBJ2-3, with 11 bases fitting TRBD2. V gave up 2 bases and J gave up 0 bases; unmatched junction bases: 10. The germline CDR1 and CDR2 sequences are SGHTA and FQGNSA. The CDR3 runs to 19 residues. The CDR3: CASSLQGLAVPISTDTQYF. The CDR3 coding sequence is TGTGCCAGCAGCTTACAGGGACTAGCGGTGCCCATCAGCACAGATACGCAGTATTTT.

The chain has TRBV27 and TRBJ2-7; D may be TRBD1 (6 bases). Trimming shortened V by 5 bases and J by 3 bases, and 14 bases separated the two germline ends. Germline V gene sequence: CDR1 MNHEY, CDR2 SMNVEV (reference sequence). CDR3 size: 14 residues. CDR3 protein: CASSQLGGYYEQYF. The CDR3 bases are TGTGCCAGCAGTCAATTAGGGGGATACTACGAGCAGTACTTC.

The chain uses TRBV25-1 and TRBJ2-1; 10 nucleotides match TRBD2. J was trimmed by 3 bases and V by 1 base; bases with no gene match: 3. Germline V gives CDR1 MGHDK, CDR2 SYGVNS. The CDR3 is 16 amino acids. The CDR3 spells CASSESSGGLYNEQFF. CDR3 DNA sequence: TGTGCCAGCAGTGAATCTAGCGGGGGCCTCTACAATGAGCAGTTCTTC.

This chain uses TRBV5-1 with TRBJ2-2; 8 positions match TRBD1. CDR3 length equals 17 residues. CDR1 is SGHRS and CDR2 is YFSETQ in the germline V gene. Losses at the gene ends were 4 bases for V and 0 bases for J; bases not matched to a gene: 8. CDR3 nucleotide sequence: TGCGCCAGCAGCAGCGTCCAGGGGGCATCGAACACCGGGGAGCTGTTTTTT. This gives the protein CASSSVQGASNTGELFF.

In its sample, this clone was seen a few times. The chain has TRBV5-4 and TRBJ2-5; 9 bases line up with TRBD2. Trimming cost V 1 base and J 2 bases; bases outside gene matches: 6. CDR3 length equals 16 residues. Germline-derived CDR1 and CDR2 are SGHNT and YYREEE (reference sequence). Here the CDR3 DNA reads TGTGCCAGCAGCTTGCGTAGCGGGAGTGTTCAAGAGACCCAGTACTTC. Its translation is CASSLRSGSVQETQYF.

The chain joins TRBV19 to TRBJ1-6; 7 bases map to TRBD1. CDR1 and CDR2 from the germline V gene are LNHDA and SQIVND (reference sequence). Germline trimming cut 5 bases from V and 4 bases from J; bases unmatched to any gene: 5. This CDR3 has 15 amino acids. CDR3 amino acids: CASSPGGKYNSPLHF. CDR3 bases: TGTGCCAGTAGTCCAGGGGGGAAATATAATTCACCCCTCCACTTT.

CDR3 nucleotides: TGTGCCAGCAGCTTAGTGGTCGGTGATACGCAGTATTTT. Residues: CASSLVVGDTQYF. The V and J genes are TRBV7-6 and TRBJ2-3; D call uncertain. This CDR3 comprises 13 residues. The V end was cut by 1 base, the J end by 6 bases, with 8 bases between. Germline CDR1 SGHVS, CDR2 FNYEAQ.

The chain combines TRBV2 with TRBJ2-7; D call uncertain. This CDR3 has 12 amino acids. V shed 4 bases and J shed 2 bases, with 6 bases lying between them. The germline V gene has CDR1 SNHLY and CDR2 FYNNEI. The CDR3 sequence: CASSGETYEQYF. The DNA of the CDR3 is TGTGCCAGCAGTGGCGAGACCTACGAGCAGTACTTC. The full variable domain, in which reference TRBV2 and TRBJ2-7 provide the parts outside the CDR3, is EPEVTQTPSHQVTQMGQEVILRCVPISNHLYFYWYRQILGQKVEFLVSFYNNEISEKSEIFDDQFSVERPDGSNFTLKIRSTKLEDSAMYFCASSGETYEQYFGPGTRLTVT.

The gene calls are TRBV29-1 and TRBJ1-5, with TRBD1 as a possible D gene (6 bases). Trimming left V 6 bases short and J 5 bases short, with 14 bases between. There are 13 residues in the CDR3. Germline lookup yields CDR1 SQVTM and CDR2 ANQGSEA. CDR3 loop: CSVSTGTHQPQHF. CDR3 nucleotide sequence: TGCAGCGTGAGCACCGGGACACATCAGCCCCAGCATTTT.

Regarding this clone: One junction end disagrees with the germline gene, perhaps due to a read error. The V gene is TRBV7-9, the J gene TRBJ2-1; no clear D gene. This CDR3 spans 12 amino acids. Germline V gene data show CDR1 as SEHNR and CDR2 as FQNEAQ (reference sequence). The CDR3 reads CSSSYYYNEQFF. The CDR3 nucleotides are TGTTCCAGCAGCTACTACTACAATGAGCAGTTCTTC. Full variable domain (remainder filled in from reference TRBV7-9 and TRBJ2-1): DTGVSQNPRHKITKRGQNVTFRCDPISEHNRLYWYRQTLGQGPEFLTYFQNEAQLEKSRLLSDRFSAERPKGSFSTLEIQRTEQGDSAMYLCSSSYYYNEQFFGPGTRLTVL.

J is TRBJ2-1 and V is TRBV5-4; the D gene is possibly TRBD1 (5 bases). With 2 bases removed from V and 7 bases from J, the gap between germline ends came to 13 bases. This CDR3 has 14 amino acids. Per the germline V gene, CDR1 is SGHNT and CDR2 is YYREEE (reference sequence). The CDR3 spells CASSFTTGLNEQFF. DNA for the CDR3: TGTGCCAGCAGCTTCACAACAGGTTTGAATGAGCAGTTCTTC.

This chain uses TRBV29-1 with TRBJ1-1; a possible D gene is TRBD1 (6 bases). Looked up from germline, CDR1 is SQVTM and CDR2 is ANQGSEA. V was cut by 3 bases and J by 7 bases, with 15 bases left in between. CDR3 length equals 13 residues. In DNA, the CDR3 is TGCAGCGTTGACGGTACAGGGTACCATGAAGCTTTCTTT. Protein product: CSVDGTGYHEAFF.

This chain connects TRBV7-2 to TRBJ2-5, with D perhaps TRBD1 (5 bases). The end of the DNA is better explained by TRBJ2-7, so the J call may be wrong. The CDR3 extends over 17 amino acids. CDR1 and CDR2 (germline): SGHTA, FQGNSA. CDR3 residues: CASSLLLSGQGSYEQYF. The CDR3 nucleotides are TGTGCCAGCAGCTTATTGCTTTCTGGGCAGGGAAGCTACGAGCAGTACTTC.

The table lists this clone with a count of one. CDR3 in amino acids: CASSLFSPGGLQEETQYF. The CDR3 nucleotides are TGTGCCAGCAGCTTATTCTCTCCCGGAGGGCTACAGGAAGAGACCCAGTACTTC. This chain uses TRBV11-3 with TRBJ2-5; possibly TRBD2 for D (6 bases). Germline values: CDR1 SGHNT, CDR2 YENEEA. Trimming removed 2 bases from V and 3 bases from J, with 22 bases in between. The CDR3 contains 18 residues.

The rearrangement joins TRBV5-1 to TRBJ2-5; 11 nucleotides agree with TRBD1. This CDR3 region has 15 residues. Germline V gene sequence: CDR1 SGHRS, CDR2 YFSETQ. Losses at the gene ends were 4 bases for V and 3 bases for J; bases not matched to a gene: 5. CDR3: CASSTGTGGKETQYF. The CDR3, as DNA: TGCGCCAGCAGCACCGGGACAGGGGGAAAAGAGACCCAGTACTTC.

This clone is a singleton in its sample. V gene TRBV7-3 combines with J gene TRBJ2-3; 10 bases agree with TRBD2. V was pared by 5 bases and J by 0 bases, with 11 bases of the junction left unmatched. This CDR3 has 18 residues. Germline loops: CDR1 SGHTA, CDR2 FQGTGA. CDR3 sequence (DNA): TGTGCCAGCAGCCTAAACGGACTAGCGGTTGGGAGCACAGATACGCAGTATTTT. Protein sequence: CASSLNGLAVGSTDTQYF.

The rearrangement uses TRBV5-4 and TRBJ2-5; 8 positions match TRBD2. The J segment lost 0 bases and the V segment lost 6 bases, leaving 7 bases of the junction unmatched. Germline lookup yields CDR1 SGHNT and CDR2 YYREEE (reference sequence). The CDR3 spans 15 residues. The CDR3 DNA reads TGTGCCAGCACCCTCGAGCGGGGGAACCAAGAGACCCAGTACTTC. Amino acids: CASTLERGNQETQYF.

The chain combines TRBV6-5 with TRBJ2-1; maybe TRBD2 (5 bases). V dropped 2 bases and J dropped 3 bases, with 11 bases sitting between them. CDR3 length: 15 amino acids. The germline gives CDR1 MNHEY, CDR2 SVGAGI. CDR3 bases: TGTGCCAGCAGTTACCGGAGCGGTTTCTACAATGAGCAGTTCTTC. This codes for CASSYRSGFYNEQFF.